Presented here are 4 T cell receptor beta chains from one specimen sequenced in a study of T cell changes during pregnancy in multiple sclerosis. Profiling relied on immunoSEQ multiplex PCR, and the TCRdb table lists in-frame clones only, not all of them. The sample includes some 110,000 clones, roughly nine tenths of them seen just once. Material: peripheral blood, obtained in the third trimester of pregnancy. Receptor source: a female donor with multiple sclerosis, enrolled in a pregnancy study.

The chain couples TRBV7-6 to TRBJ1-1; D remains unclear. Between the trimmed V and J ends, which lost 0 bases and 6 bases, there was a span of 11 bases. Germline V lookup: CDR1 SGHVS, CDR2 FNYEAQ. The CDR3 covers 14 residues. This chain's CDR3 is CASSLAGGQAEAFF. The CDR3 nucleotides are TGTGCCAGCAGCTTAGCGGGAGGCCAGGCTGAAGCTTTCTTT.

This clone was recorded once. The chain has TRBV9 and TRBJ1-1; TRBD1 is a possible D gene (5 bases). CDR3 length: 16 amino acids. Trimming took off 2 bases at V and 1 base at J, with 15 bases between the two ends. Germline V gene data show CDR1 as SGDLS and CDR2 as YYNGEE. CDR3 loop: CASSVDPGVGNTEAFF. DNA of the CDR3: TGTGCCAGCAGCGTGGACCCGGGGGTGGGGAACACTGAAGCTTTCTTT.

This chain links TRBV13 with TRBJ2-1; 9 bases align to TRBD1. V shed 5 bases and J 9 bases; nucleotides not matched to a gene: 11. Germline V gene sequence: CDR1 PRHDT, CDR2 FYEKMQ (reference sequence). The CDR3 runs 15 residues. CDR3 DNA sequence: TGTGCCAGCAGCCCAACGGGACAGGGAGAAGGTGAGCAGTTCTTC. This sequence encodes CASSPTGQGEGEQFF.

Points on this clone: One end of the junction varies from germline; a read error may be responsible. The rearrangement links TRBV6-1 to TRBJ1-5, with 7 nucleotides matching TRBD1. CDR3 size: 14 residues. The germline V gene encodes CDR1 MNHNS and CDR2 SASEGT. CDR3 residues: CVSALDRKNQPQHF. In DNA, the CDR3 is TGTGTCAGCGCCCTGGACAGGAAAAATCAGCCCCAGCATTTT.